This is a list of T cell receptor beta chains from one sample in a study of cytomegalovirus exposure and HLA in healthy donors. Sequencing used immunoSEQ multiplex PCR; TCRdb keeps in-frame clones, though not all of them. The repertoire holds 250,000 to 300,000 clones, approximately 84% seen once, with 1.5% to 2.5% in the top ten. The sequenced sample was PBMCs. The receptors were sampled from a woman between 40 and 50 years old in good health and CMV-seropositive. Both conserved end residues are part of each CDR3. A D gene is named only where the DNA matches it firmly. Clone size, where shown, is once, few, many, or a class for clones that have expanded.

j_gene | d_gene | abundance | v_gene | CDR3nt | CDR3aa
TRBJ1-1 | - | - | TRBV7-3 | TGTGCCAGCAGCTTATCGGGGGTTACTGAAGCTTTCTTT | CASSLSGVTEAFF
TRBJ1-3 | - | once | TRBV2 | TGTGCCAGCAGTCCGGACATGAGCTCTGGAAACACCATATATTTT | CASSPDMSSGNTIYF
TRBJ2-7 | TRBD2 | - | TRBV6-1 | TGTGCCAGCAGGACACCGCCGGGAGGCGAGCAGTACTTC | CASRTPPGGEQYF
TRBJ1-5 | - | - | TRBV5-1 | TGCGCCAGCAGCTCTGACGGGGGGAATCAGCCCCAGCATTTT | CASSSDGGNQPQHF
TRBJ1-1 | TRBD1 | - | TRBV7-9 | TGTGCCAGCAGCCCTGACAGGGCCTGGGGTATAACTGAAGCTTTCTTT | CASSPDRAWGITEAFF
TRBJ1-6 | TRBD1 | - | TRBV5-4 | TGTGCCAGCAGCTTTGGGACAGACAGCTCCTATAATTCACCCCTCCACTTT | CASSFGTDSSYNSPLHF
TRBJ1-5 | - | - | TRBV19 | TGTGCCAGTAGTCCGCTAGTCGCCGTCTCCAATCAGCCCCAGCATTTT | CASSPLVAVSNQPQHF
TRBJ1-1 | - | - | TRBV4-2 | TGTGCCAGCAGCCAATGGGCAGGGAACACTGAAGCTTTCTTT | CASSQWAGNTEAFF
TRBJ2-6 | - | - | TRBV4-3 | TGCGCCAGCAGCCAGCGATTCGGGGGGCGTATCCACTCTGGGGCCAACGTCCTGACTTTC | CASSQRFGGRIHSGANVLTF
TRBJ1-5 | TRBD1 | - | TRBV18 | TGTGCCAGCTCTGGACAGGGATTAAGTCAGCCCCAGCATTTT | CASSGQGLSQPQHF
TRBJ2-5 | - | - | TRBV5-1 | TGCGCCAGCAGCTTGGTGGGGAACAGGGAAGAGACCCAGTACTTC | CASSLVGNREETQYF
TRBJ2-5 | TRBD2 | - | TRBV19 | TGTGCCAGTAGTATAGTGGCGGGAGGACCCTACCAAGAGACCCAGTACTTC | CASSIVAGGPYQETQYF
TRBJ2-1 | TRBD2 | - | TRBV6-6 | TGTGCCAGCAGTTACTCGCCGGGGGGGGCGTGGAATGAGCAGTTCTTC | CASSYSPGGAWNEQFF
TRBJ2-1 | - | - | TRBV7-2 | TGTGCCAGCAGCTTAGTGGGAGTGGGGTACAATGAGCAGTTCTTC | CASSLVGVGYNEQFF
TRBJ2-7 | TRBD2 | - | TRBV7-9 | TGTGCCAGCAGCTTACTCCCGGGACTAGCCTACGAGCAGTACTTC | CASSLLPGLAYEQYF
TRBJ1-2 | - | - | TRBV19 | TGTGCCAGTAGTACCGACCGGTCCTCCGGGGGGTATGGCTACACCTTC | CASSTDRSSGGYGYTF
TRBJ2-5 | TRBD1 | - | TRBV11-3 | TGTGCCAGCAGCCCGGGACAGACGAAGTACCAAGAGACCCAGTACTTC | CASSPGQTKYQETQYF
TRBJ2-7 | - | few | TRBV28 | TGTGCCAGCACTCAGTCCCACTCCTACGAGCAGTACTTC | CASTQSHSYEQYF
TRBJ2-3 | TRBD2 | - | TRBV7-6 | TGTGCCAGCAGCTTATTTCTCGGGACTAGCGGGAGTAGAGTAGATACGCAGTATTTT | CASSLFLGTSGSRVDTQYF
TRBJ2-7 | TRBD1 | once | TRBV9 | TGTGCCAGCAGTCCAGGGGGCCGCGCCTACGAGCAGTACTTC | CASSPGGRAYEQYF
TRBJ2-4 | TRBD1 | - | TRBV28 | TGTGCCAGCAGTTCTACCGGGACAGGAGCCAAAAACATTCAGTACTTC | CASSSTGTGAKNIQYF
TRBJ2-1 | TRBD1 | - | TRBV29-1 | TGCAGCGTTTATACCGGGACAGGGGACTCCTACAATGAGCAGTTCTTC | CSVYTGTGDSYNEQFF
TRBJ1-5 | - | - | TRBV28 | TGTGCCAGCAGTTTATTTGAAGGGGATCAGCCCCAGCATTTT | CASSLFEGDQPQHF
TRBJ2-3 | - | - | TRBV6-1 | TGTGCCAGCAGTGAAGCGGGGGCGGATACGCAGTATTTT | CASSEAGADTQYF
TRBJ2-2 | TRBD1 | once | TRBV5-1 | TGCGCCAGCAGCCCCGGACAGGGCCACACCGGGGAGCTGTTTTTT | CASSPGQGHTGELFF
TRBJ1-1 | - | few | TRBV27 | TGTGCCAGCAGTCCAGGGAGGATGAACACTGAAGCTTTCTTT | CASSPGRMNTEAFF
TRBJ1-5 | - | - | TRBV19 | TGTGCCAGTAGTATTCATGAGGGAAACAATCAGCCCCAGCATTTT | CASSIHEGNNQPQHF
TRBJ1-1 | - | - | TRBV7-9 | TGTGCCAGCAGCTTTGCGGGAATGAACACTGAAGCTTTCTTT | CASSFAGMNTEAFF
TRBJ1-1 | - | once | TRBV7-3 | TGTGCCAGCAGCCAAGGACAGACGAACACTGAAGCTTTCTTT | CASSQGQTNTEAFF
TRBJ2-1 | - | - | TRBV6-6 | TGTGCCAGCAGTGGACATCCCTACAATGAGCAGTTCTTC | CASSGHPYNEQFF
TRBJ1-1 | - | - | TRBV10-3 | TGTGCCACCCTGGGCACCAACCCGCGTGAAGCTTTCTTT | CATLGTNPREAFF
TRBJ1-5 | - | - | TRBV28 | TGTGCCAGCAGTTTAGGGGCAGGGGCCGATAGCAATCAGCCCCAGCATTTT | CASSLGAGADSNQPQHF
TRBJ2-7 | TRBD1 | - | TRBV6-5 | TGTGCCAGCAGAAGACAGGGTTACTACGAGCAGTACTTC | CASRRQGYYEQYF
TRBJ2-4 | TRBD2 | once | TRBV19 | TGTGCCAGTAGTATAGGGACTAGCGAAAACATTCAGTACTTC | CASSIGTSENIQYF
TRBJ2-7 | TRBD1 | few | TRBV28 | TGTGCCAGCAGACCTGGACAGGCCCTCGAGCAGTACTTC | CASRPGQALEQYF
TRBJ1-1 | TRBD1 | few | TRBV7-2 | TGTGCCAGCAGCTTACAACCGCAGGGGGCTTCCGAAGCTTTCTTT | CASSLQPQGASEAFF
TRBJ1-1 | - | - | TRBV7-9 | TGTGCCAGCAGCTTAGGAGAACAGGGGAACACTGAAGCTTTCTTT | CASSLGEQGNTEAFF